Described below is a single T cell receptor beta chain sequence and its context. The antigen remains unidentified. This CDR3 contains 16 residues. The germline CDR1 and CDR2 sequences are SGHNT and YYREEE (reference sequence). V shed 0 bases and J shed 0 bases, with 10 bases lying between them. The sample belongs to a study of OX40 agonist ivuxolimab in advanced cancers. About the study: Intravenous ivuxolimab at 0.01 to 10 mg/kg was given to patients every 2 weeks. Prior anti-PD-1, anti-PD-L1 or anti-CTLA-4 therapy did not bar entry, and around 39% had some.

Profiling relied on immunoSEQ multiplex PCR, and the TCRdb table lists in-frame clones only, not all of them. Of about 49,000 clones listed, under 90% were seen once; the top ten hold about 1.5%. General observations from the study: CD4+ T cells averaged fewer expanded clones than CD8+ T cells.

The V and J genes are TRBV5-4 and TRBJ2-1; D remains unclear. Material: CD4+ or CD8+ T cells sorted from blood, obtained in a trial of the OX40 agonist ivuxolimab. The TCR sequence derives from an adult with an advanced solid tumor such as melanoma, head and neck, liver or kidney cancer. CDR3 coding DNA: TGTGCCAGCAGCTTGGAGACCCGGAGCTCCTACAATGAGCAGTTCTTC. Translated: CASSLETRSSYNEQFF.